This T cell receptor (beta chain) is drawn from a study of blood T cell repertoires in COVID-19. Here immunoSEQ multiplex PCR was the method, and the copy in TCRdb shows in-frame clones only, minus some. The repertoire includes about 94,000 clones, around 72% of them detected once, and around 4% sits in the top ten. The sequence came from a man aged 70-80 years with COVID-19, enrolled during active disease. The sample consisted of peripheral blood.

DNA for the CDR3: TGTGCCAGCAGTACACCGGGACTAGCGGGTTACGAGCAGTACTTC. Amino acid sequence: CASSTPGLAGYEQYF. This rearrangement joins TRBV28 to TRBJ2-7, with TRBD2 matching over 12 bases. V shed 5 bases and J 4 bases; nucleotides not matched to a gene: 6. CDR3 size: 15 residues. Germline-derived CDR1 and CDR2 are MDHEN and SYDVKM.